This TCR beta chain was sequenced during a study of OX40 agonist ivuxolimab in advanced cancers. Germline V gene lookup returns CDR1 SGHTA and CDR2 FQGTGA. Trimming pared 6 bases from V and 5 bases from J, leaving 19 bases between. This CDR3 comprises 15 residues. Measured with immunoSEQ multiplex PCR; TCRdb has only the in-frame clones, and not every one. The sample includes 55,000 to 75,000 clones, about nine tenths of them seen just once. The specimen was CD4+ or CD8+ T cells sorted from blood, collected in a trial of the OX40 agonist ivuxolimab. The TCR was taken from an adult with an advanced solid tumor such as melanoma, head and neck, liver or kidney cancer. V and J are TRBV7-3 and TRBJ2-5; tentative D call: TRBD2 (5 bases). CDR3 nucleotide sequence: TGTGCCAGCAGTCCCCGAGGGAGTCGAGGGGAGACCCAGTACTTC. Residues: CASSPRGSRGETQYF.